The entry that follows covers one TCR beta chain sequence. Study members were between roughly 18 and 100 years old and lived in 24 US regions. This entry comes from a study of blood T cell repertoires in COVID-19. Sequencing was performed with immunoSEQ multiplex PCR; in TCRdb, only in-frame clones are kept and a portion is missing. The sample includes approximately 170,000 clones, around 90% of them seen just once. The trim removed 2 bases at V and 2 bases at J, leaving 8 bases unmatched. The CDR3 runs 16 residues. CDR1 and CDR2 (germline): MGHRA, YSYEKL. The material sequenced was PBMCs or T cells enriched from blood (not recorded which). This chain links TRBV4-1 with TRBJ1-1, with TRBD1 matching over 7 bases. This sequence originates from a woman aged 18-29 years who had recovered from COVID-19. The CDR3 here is CASSQSDRVHNTEAFF. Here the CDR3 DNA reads TGCGCCAGCAGCCAATCTGACAGGGTCCACAACACTGAAGCTTTCTTT.